This T cell receptor (beta chain) was sequenced in a study of T cell changes during pregnancy in multiple sclerosis. This clone was found once. The table came from immunoSEQ multiplex PCR; TCRdb's copy has only in-frame clones and leaves some out. The sample lists over 70,000 clones, approximately 90% occurring once. CDR3 size: 14 residues. Unmatched junction bases numbered 4, after V lost 3 bases and J lost 4 bases. In germline, CDR1 is SGHTA, CDR2 FQGNSA. The sample was peripheral blood, taken in the first trimester of pregnancy. This TCR derives from a female donor in good health, enrolled as a control in a pregnancy study. V gene TRBV7-2 combines with J gene TRBJ2-5; 8 bases line up with TRBD2. In nucleotides, the CDR3 is TGTGCCAGCAGCTTCTCCGGGGGGGGAGAGACCCAGTACTTC. This codes for CASSFSGGGETQYF.